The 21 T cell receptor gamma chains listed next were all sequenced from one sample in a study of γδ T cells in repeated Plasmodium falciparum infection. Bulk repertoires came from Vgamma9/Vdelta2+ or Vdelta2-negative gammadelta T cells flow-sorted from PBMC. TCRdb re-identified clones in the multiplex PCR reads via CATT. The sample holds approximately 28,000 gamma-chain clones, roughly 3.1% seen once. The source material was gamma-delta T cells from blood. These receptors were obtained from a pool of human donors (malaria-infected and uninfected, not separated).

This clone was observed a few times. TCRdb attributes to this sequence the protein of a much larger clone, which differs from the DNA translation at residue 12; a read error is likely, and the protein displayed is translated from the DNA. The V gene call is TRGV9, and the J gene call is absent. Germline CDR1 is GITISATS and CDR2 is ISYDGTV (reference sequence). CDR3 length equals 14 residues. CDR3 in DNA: TGTGCCTTGTGGAGGGAGTTGGGCAAAAAAATCAGGGTATTT. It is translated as CALWRELGKKIRVF.

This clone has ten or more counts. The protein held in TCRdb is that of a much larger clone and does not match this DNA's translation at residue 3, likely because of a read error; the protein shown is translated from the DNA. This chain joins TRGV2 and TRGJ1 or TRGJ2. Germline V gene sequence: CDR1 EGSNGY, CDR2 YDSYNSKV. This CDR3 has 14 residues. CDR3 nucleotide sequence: TGTGCCGCCTGGGACGTAGGAAAGGTTTATAAGAAACTCTTT. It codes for CAAWDVGKVYKKLF.

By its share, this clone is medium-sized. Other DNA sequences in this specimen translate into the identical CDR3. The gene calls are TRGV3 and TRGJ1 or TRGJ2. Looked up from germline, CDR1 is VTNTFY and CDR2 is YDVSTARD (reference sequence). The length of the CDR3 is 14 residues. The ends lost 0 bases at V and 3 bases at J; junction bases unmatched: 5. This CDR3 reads CATWDRRLYYKKLF. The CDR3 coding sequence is TGTGCCACCTGGGACAGGCGGCTTTATTATAAGAAACTCTTT.

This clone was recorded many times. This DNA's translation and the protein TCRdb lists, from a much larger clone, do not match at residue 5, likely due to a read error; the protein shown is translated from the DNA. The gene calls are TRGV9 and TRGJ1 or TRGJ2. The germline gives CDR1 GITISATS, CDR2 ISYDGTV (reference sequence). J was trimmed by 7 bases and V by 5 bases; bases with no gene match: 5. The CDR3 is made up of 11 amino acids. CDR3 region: CALWGTYKKLF. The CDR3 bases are TGTGCCTTGTGGGGGACCTATAAGAAACTCTTT.

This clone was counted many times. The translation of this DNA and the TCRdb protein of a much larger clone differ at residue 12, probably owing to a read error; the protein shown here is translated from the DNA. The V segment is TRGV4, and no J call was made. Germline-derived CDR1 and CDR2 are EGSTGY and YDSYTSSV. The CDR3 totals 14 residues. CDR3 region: CATWDGRRDYKRLF. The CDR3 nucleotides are TGTGCCACCTGGGATGGCCGTCGCGATTATAAGAGACTCTTT.

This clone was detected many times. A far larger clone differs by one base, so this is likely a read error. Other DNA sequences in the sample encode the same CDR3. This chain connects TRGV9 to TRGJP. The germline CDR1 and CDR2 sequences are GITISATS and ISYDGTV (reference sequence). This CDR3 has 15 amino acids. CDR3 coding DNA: TGTGCCTTGTGGGGTGTGGAGTTGGGCAAGAAAATCAAGGTATTT. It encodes CALWGVELGKKIKVF.

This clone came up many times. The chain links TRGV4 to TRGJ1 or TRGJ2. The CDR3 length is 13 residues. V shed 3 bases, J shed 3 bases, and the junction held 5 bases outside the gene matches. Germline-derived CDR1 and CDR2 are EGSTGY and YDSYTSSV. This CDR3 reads CATWDKVYYKKLF. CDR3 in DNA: TGTGCCACCTGGGATAAGGTTTATTATAAGAAACTCTTT.

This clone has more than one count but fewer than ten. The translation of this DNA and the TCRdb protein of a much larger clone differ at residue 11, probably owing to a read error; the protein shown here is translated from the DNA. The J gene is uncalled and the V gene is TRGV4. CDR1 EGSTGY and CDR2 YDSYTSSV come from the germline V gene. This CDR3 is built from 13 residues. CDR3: CATWDGWTYKELF. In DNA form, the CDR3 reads TGTGCCACCTGGGATGGGTGGACTTATAAGGAACTCTTT.

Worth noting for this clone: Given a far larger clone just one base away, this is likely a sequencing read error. The CDR3 DNA is TGTGCCACCTGGGACGGGCGCTCCCCCAAGAAACTCTTT. It codes for CATWDGRSPKKLF. J is TRGJ1 or TRGJ2 and V is TRGV2. No J segment appears in TCRdb, so it was assigned here by matching the sequence to germline. V gave up 0 bases and J gave up 10 bases; unmatched junction bases: 9. The germline CDR1 and CDR2 sequences are EGSNGY and YDSYNSKV. The CDR3 extends over 13 amino acids.

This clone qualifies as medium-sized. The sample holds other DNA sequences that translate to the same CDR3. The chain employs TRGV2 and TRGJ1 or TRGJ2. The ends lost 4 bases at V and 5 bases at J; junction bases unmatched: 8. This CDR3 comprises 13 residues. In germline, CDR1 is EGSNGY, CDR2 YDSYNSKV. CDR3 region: CATWEGRHYKKLF. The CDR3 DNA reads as TGTGCCACCTGGGAGGGGAGGCATTATAAGAAACTCTTT.

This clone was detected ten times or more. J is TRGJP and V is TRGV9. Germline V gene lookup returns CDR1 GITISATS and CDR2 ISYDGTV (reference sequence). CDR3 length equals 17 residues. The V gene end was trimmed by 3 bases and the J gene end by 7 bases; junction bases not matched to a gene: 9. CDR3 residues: CALWESNRELGKKIKVF. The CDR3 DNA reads TGTGCCTTGTGGGAGTCGAATCGGGAGTTGGGCAAAAAAATCAAGGTATTT.

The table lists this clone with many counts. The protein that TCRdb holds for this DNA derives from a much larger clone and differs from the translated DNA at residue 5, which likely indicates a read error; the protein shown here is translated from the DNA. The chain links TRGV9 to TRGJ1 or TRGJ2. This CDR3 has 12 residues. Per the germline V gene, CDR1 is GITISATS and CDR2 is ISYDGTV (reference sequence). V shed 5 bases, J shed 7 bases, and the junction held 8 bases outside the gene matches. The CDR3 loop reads CALWGGDYKKLF. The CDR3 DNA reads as TGTGCCTTGTGGGGAGGGGACTATAAGAAACTCTTT.

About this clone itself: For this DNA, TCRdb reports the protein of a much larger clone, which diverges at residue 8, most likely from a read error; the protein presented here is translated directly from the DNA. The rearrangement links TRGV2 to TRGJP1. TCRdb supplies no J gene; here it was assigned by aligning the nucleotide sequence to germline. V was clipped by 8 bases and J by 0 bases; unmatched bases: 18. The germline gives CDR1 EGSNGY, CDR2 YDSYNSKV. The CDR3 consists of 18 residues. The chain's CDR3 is CATSQMAIKYTTGWFKIF. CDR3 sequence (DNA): TGTGCCACCTCCCAGATGGCTATTAAATATACCACTGGTTGGTTCAAGATATTT.

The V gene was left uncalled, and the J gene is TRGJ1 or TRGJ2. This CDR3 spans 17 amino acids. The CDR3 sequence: CATWGRHAVLVYYKKLF. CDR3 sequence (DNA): TGTGCCACCTGGGGCAGGCATGCGGTGTTGGTTTATTATAAGAAACTCTTT.

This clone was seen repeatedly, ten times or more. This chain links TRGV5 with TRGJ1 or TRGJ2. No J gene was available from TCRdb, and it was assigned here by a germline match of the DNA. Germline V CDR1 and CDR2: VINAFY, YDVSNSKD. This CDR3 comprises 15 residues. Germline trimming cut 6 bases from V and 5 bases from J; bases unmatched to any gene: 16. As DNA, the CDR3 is TGTGCCACCTGGTCGGGCACCTTTTATGATTATAAGAAACTCTTT. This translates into CATWSGTFYDYKKLF.

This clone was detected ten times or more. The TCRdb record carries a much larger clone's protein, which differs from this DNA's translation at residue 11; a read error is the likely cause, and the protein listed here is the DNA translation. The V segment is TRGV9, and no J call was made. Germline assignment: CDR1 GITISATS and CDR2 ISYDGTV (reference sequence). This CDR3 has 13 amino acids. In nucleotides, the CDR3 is TGTGCCTTGTGGGAGGTGCGCCATTATAAGGAACTCTTT. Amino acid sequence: CALWEVRHYKELF.

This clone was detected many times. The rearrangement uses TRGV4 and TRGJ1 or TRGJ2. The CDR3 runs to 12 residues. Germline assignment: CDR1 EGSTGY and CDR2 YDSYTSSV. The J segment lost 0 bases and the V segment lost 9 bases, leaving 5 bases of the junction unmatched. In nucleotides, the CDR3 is TGTGCCACCCTTAAGAATTATTATAAGAAACTCTTT. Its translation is CATLKNYYKKLF.

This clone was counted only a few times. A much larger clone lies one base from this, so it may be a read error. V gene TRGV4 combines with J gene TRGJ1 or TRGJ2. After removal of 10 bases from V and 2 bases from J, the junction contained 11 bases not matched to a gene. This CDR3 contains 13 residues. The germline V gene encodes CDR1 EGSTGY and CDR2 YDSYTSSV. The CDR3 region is CATWKMHYYKKLF. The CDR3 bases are TGTGCCACTTGGAAAATGCATTATTATAAGAAACTCTTT.

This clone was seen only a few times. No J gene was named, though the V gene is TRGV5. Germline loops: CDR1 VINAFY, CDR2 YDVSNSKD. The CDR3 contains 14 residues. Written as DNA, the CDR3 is TGTGCCACCTGGGACAGGCCTAGGCGATATAAGAAAGTCTTT. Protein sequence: CATWDRPRRYKKVF.

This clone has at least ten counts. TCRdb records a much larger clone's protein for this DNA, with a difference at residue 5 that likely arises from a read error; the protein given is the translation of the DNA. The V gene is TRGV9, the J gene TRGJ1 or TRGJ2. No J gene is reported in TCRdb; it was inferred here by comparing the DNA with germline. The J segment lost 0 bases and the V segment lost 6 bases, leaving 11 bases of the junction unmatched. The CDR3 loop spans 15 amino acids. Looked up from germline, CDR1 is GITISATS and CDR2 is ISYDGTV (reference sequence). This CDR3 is CALWKARENYYKKLF. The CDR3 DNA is TGTGCCTTGTGGAAGGCCCGGGAGAATTATTATAAGAAACTCTTT.

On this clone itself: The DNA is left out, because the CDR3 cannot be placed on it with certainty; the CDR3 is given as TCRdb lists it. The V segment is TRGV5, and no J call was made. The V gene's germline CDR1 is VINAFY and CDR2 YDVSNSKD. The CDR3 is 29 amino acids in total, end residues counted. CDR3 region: CATWDGQRNSLAVEQHLLSQVSIGRIQHF.